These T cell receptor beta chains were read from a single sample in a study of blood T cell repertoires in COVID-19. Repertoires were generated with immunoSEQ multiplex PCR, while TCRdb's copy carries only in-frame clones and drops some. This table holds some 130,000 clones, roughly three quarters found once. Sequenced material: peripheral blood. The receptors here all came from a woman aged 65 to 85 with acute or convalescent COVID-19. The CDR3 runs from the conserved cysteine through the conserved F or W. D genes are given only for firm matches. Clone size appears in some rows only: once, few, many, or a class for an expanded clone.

CASATGTSLATSSGELFF,TGTGCCAGTGCCACCGGGACTAGTTTAGCAACCTCCAGCGGGGAGCTGTTTTTT,TRBV7-9,TRBD2,TRBJ2-2,-
CSAVAGGRPRAQYF,TGCAGCGCCGTAGCGGGAGGGCGGCCGCGGGCCCAGTACTTC,TRBV29-1,TRBD2,TRBJ2-5,-
CASSVAQGRDEQYF,TGTGCCAGCTCTGTGGCACAGGGGCGCGACGAGCAGTACTTC,TRBV25-1,TRBD1,TRBJ2-7,many
CASSDFTGARTDTQYF,TGTGCCAGCAGTGACTTTACAGGAGCTCGCACAGATACGCAGTATTTT,TRBV6-1,-,TRBJ2-3,few
CASSLFQGAAGELFF,TGTGCCAGCAGTTTGTTTCAGGGCGCGGCCGGGGAGCTGTTTTTT,TRBV27,-,TRBJ2-2,-
CASSQGTGDNEQFF,TGCGCCAGCAGCCAGGGGACAGGGGACAATGAGCAGTTCTTC,TRBV4-3,TRBD1,TRBJ2-1,-
CASSLQAYNEQFF,TGTGCCAGCAGCTTACAGGCGTACAATGAGCAGTTCTTC,TRBV7-2,-,TRBJ2-1,-
CASSTGTGVAFF,TGTGCCAGCAGCACCGGGACAGGGGTAGCTTTCTTT,TRBV6-5,TRBD1,TRBJ1-1,-
CASSFGTGGATGANVLTF,TGCGCCAGCAGCTTCGGGACAGGGGGCGCAACTGGGGCCAACGTCCTGACTTTC,TRBV5-1,TRBD1,TRBJ2-6,-
CASSVTSAYEQYF,TGTGCCAGTAGTGTCACTAGCGCCTACGAGCAGTACTTC,TRBV19,TRBD2,TRBJ2-7,once
CASSAGLAGGYNEQFF,TGCGCCAGCAGCGCGGGACTAGCGGGGGGGTACAATGAGCAGTTCTTC,TRBV5-1,TRBD2,TRBJ2-1,-
CASSPRTAVNTEAFF,TGTGCCAGCTCACCAAGAACGGCGGTGAACACTGAAGCTTTCTTT,TRBV18,-,TRBJ1-1,-
CASSIGGIDEQFF,TGTGCCAGTAGTATTGGAGGGATCGATGAGCAGTTCTTC,TRBV19,-,TRBJ2-1,-
CASSKGQGLAKNIQYF,TGTGCCAGCAGTAAGGGACAGGGGCTAGCCAAAAACATTCAGTACTTC,TRBV25-1,TRBD1,TRBJ2-4,-
CASSSTRGQPQHF,TGTGCCAGCAGTTCAACCCGGGGTCAGCCCCAGCATTTT,TRBV12-3/TRBV12-4,-,TRBJ1-5,-
CASSFEGAGGRNIQYF,TGCGCCAGCAGCTTCGAAGGTGCGGGGGGGCGAAACATTCAGTACTTC,TRBV5-1,TRBD2,TRBJ2-4,few
CASSVAARREGSYNEQFF,TGTGCCAGCAGCGTAGCCGCCCGGCGGGAGGGCTCCTACAATGAGCAGTTCTTC,TRBV9,TRBD2,TRBJ2-1,many
CASSLSRGTPPYEQYF,TGTGCCAGCAGCCTGAGTCGGGGGACCCCTCCCTACGAGCAGTACTTC,TRBV7-9,-,TRBJ2-7,few
CASSPILSTDTQYF,TGTGCCAGCAGCCCGATACTTAGCACAGATACGCAGTATTTT,TRBV14,-,TRBJ2-3,few
CASSRGQGTNTEAFF,TGTGCCAGCAGCCGGGGACAGGGGACGAACACTGAAGCTTTCTTT,TRBV9,TRBD1,TRBJ1-1,few
CASSLAGAVQGAKGGYTF,TGTGCCAGCAGCTTAGCGGGAGCTGTCCAGGGGGCGAAGGGTGGCTACACCTTC,TRBV7-8,TRBD1,TRBJ1-2,-
CASSPLGLADNEQFF,TGTGCCAGCAGCCCACTAGGACTAGCGGACAATGAGCAGTTCTTC,TRBV14,TRBD2,TRBJ2-1,few
CASSPLTDEQFF,TGTGCCAGCTCACCACTCACGGATGAGCAGTTCTTC,TRBV18,-,TRBJ2-1,-
CASSRPLGQGDEKLFF,TGTGCCAGTAGTAGACCCTTGGGACAGGGCGATGAAAAACTGTTTTTT,TRBV19,TRBD1,TRBJ1-4,-
CASSTTGRNTEAFF,TGTGCCAGCTCAACGACAGGGCGCAATACTGAAGCTTTCTTT,TRBV18,TRBD1,TRBJ1-1,few
CASSQGHTRVEQYF,TGTGCCAGCAGCCAGGGACATACTAGAGTTGAGCAGTACTTC,TRBV3-1/TRBV3-2,-,TRBJ2-7,-
CATSPLAGGNNEQFF,TGTGCCACCAGCCCACTAGCGGGAGGGAACAATGAGCAGTTCTTC,TRBV24-1,TRBD2,TRBJ2-1,-
CASSSPGQGGSPLHF,TGTGCCAGCAGTTCCCCGGGACAGGGTGGCTCACCCCTCCACTTT,TRBV6-6,TRBD1,TRBJ1-6,-
CASSLWQSGNTIYF,TGTGCCAGCAGCTTATGGCAGTCTGGAAACACCATATATTTT,TRBV11-2,-,TRBJ1-3,-
CASSQGLAELYNEQFF,TGTGCCAGCAGCCAGGGACTAGCGGAACTATACAATGAGCAGTTCTTC,TRBV5-6,TRBD2,TRBJ2-1,-
CATSDSGTYEQYF,TGTGCCACCAGTGATTCTGGGACATACGAGCAGTACTTC,TRBV24-1,-,TRBJ2-7,-
CASSYSRAQPQHF,TGTGCCAGCAGTTACTCCCGCGCGCAGCCCCAGCATTTT,TRBV6-5,-,TRBJ1-5,-
CASSYPGGGVTDTQYF,TGTGCCAGCAGTTACCCGGGCGGGGGGGTCACAGATACGCAGTATTTT,TRBV6-2/TRBV6-3,TRBD2,TRBJ2-3,many
CASSNLNEQFF,TGTGCCAGCAGCAACTTAAATGAGCAGTTCTTC,TRBV5-8,-,TRBJ2-1,many
CSGRDRPGHTEAFF,TGCAGCGGGCGAGATAGACCAGGTCATACTGAAGCTTTCTTT,TRBV29-1,-,TRBJ1-1,-
CASSAYSDEQFF,TGTGCCAGCAGCGCTTACTCGGATGAGCAGTTCTTC,TRBV7-3,-,TRBJ2-1,-
CASSQDWRGAYEQYF,TGTGCCAGCAGCCAAGATTGGCGGGGGGCCTACGAGCAGTACTTC,TRBV3-1/TRBV3-2,TRBD2,TRBJ2-7,-
CASSFGLALDQETQYF,TGTGCCAGCAGCTTCGGACTAGCCCTTGACCAAGAGACCCAGTACTTC,TRBV11-2,TRBD2,TRBJ2-5,-